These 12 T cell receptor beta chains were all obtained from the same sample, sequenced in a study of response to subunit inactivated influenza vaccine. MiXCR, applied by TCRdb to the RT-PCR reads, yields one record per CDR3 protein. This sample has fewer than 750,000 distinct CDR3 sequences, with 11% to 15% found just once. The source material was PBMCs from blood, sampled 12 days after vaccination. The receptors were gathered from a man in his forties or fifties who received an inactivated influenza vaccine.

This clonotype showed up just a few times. As DNA, the CDR3 is TGTGCCAGCAGTTACTTTAATCAGCCCCAGCATTTT. Translating it yields CASSYFNQPQHF. V gene TRBV6-6 combines with J gene TRBJ1-5, with D unresolved. Germline V CDR1 and CDR2: MNHNY, SVGAGI (reference sequence). Trimming took off 1 base at V and 4 bases at J, with 2 bases between the two ends. The CDR3 spans 12 residues.

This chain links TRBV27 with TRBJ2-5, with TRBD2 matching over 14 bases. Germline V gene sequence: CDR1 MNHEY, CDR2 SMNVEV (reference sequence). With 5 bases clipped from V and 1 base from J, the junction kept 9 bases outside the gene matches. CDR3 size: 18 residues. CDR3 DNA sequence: TGTGCCAGCAGTACGACTAGCGGGAGGGTTGCCATCCAAGAGACCCAGTACTTC. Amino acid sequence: CASSTTSGRVAIQETQYF.

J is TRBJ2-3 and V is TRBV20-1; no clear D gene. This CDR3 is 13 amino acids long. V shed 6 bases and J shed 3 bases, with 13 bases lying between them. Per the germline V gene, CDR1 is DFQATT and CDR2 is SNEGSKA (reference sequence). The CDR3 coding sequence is TGCAGTGCCCCCCAGCTAGGAACAGATACGCAGTATTTT. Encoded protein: CSAPQLGTDTQYF.

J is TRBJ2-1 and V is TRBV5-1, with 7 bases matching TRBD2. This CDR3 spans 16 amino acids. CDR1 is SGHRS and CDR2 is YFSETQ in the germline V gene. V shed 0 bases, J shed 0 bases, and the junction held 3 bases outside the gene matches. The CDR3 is CASSLGVAGSYNEQFF. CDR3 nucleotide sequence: TGCGCCAGCAGCTTGGGGGTAGCGGGCTCCTACAATGAGCAGTTCTTC. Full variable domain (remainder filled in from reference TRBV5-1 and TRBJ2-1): KAGVTQTPRYLIKTRGQQVTLSCSPISGHRSVSWYQQTPGQGLQFLFEYFSETQRNKGNFPGRFSGRQFSNSRSEMNVSTLELGDSALYLCASSLGVAGSYNEQFFGPGTRLTVL.

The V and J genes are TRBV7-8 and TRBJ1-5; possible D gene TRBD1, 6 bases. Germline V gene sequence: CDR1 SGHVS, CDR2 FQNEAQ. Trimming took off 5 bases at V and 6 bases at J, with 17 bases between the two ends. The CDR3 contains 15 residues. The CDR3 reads CASSPGGGASQPQHF. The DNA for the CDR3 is TGTGCCAGCAGCCCCGGAGGGGGGGCAAGTCAGCCCCAGCATTTT.

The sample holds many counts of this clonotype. CDR3 sequence (DNA): TGTGCCAGCAGCTTAGTTTTGGGCTGGAGGAATGAGCAGTTCTTC. This codes for CASSLVLGWRNEQFF. V is TRBV7-2 and J is TRBJ2-1, with D tentatively TRBD2 (5 bases). The V end lost 1 base, the J end lost 7 bases, and 14 bases lay between the germline ends. The CDR3 loop spans 15 amino acids. Germline V CDR1 and CDR2: SGHTA, FQGNSA.

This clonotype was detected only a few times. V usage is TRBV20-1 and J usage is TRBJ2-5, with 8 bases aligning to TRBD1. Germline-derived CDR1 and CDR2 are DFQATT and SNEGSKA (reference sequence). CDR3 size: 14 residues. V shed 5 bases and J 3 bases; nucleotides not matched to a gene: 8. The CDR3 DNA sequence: TGCAGTGCTGGGAGGACAGGGTACGAAGAGACCCAGTACTTC. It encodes CSAGRTGYEETQYF.

CDR3 in amino acids: CSARHRGRAWVEQFF. DNA of the CDR3: TGCAGTGCTAGACATAGAGGACGGGCGTGGGTTGAGCAGTTCTTC. This chain links TRBV20-1 with TRBJ2-1, with D unresolved. CDR1 DFQATT and CDR2 SNEGSKA come from the germline V gene (reference sequence). The V end lost 2 bases, the J end lost 9 bases, and 20 bases lay between the germline ends. The CDR3 is 15 residues long.

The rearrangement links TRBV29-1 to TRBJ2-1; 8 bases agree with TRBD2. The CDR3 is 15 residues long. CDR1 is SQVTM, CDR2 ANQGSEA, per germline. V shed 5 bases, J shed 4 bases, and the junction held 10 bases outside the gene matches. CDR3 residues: CSVLAGGPEYNEQFF. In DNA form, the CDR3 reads TGCAGCGTTCTTGCGGGGGGCCCGGAATACAATGAGCAGTTCTTC.

The CDR3 DNA sequence: TGCGCCAGCAGCTTTGATCTCGGAGACACTGAAGCTTTCTTT. Amino acids: CASSFDLGDTEAFF. The chain uses TRBV5-1 and TRBJ1-1; D ambiguous. This CDR3 region has 14 residues. The V end lost 2 bases, the J end lost 3 bases, and 11 bases lay between the germline ends. Germline CDR1 reads SGHRS; CDR2 reads YFSETQ.

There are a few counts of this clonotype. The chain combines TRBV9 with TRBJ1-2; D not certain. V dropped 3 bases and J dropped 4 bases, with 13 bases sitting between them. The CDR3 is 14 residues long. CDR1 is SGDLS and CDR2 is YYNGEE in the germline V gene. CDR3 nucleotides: TGTGCCAGCAGCGCCCTAGACGGAGGCTATGGCTACACCTTC. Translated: CASSALDGGYGYTF.

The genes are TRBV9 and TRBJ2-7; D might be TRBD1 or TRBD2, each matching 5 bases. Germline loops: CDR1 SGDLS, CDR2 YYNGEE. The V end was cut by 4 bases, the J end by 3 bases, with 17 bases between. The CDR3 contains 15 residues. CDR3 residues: CASSPRDGINYEQYF. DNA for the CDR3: TGTGCCAGCAGCCCCCGGGACGGGATAAACTACGAGCAGTACTTC.